Below are 5 T cell receptor beta chains sequenced from a single sample in a study of blood T cells in healthy people across ages. Using a J-beta primer mix together with a sample-barcoded 5' primer, a second PCR was run for roughly 7 to 12 cycles. TCRdb recomputed calls from the 5' RACE reads with MiXCR, one row per CDR3 protein. There are about 640,000 distinct CDR3 sequences in the sample; roughly 58% occur only once, and around 37% lies in the top ten. Sequenced material: blood. The receptor set was obtained from a man aged 60 to 75 in good health.

This chain's CDR3 is CSAWILDTQYF. In nucleotides, the CDR3 is TGCAGTGCTTGGATCCTGGATACGCAGTATTTT. This chain connects TRBV20-1 to TRBJ2-3, with no clear D. Per the germline V gene, CDR1 is DFQATT and CDR2 is SNEGSKA (reference sequence). The V and J ends lost 5 bases and 6 bases respectively, with 9 bases between them. The CDR3 consists of 11 residues.

The chain carries TRBV2 and TRBJ2-7; D unclear. V gave up 4 bases and J gave up 3 bases, with 1 base separating them. The CDR3 extends over 10 amino acids. CDR1 SNHLY and CDR2 FYNNEI come from the germline V gene. CDR3 sequence reads: CASSVYEQYF. CDR3 bases: TGTGCCAGCAGTGTCTACGAGCAGTACTTC.

This clonotype was seen a handful of times. V usage is TRBV12-3 or TRBV12-4 and J usage is TRBJ2-7; 9 nucleotides match TRBD1. This CDR3 spans 13 amino acids. With V trimmed by 6 bases and J by 5 bases, 5 bases remained unmatched. For the CDR3, the DNA is TGTGCCAGCAGGGGGACAGGGTTCGACGAGCAGTACTTC. It is translated as CASRGTGFDEQYF.

The chain links TRBV29-1 to TRBJ2-7, with TRBD2 matching 8 bases. Germline-derived CDR1 and CDR2 are SQVTM and ANQGSEA. With V trimmed by 2 bases and J by 0 bases, 3 bases remained unmatched. The CDR3 is made up of 14 amino acids. CDR3 DNA sequence: TGCAGCGTTGAACTAGCGGGTGACTCCTACGAGCAGTACTTC. Protein sequence: CSVELAGDSYEQYF.

This clonotype was observed at least ten times. The chain employs TRBV12-3 or TRBV12-4 and TRBJ2-5, with 8 nucleotides matching TRBD1. The CDR3 totals 14 residues. The V segment lost 1 base and the J segment 5 bases; nucleotides outside the gene matches: 3. The CDR3: CASSLGTGKETQYF. DNA for the CDR3: TGTGCCAGCAGTTTAGGGACAGGGAAGGAGACCCAGTACTTC.